The source of this TCR beta chain is a study of T cell responses to AZD1222 COVID-19 vaccine. General study points: The study found vaccine-associated CD4 TCRs spanning spike, dominant at 160-218 and 743-854. Rises in breadth and depth of Spike-specific TCRs came after two AZD1222 doses.

The CDR3 is 14 residues long. The germline gives CDR1 ENHRY, CDR2 SYGVKD. Deletions cut 0 bases from V and 5 bases from J, with 7 bases between. Sequenced by immunoSEQ multiplex PCR; TCRdb stores in-frame clones only, minus some. The sample shows 210,000 or so clones, about 94% of them seen only once. As for this clone: As yet, its antigen is unknown.

The sequences come from peripheral blood, collected 28 days after the second dose of the MenACWY control vaccine. This clonotype originated in an adult who received the MenACWY meningococcal vaccine as a control. The chain employs TRBV10-3 and TRBJ2-2; possibly TRBD2 for D (6 bases). The CDR3, as DNA: TGTGCCATCAGTGAGTCGCGGGGAACCGGGGAGCTGTTTTTT. It is translated as CAISESRGTGELFF.